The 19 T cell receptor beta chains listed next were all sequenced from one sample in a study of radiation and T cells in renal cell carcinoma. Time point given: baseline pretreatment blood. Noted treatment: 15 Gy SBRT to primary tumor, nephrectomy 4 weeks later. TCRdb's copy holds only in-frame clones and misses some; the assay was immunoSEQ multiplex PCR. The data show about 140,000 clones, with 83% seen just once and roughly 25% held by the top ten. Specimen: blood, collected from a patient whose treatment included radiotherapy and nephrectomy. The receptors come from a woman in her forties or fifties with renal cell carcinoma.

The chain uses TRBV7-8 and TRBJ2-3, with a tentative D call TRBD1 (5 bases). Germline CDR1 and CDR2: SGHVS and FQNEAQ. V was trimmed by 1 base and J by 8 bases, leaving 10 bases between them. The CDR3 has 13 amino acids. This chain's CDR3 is CASSLVGAVTQYF. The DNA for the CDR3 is TGTGCCAGCAGCTTAGTTGGGGCAGTTACGCAGTATTTT.

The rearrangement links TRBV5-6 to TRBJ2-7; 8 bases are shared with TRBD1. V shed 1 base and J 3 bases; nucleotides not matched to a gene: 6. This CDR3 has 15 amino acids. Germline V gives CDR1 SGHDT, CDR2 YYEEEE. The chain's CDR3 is CASSLLGQDSYEQYF. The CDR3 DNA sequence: TGTGCCAGCAGCTTGTTGGGACAGGATAGCTACGAGCAGTACTTC.

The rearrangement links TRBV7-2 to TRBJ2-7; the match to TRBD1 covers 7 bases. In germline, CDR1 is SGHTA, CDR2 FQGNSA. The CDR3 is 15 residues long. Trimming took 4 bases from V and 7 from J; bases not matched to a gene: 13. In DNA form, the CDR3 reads TGTGCCAGCAGCTCGTTAGGCAACGCAGGGGGTGAGCAGTACTTC. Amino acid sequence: CASSSLGNAGGEQYF.

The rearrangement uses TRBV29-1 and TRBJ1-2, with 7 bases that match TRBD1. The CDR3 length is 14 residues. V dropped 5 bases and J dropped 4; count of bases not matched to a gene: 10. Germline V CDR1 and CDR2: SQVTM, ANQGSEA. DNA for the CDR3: TGCAGCGTTACACGGGCAGGGGGACGCTATGGCTACACCTTC. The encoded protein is CSVTRAGGRYGYTF.

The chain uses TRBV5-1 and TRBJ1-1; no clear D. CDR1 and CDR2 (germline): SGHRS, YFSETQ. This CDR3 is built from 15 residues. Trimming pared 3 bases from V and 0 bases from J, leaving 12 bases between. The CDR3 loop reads CASSSMTELNTEAFF. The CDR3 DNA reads TGCGCCAGCAGCTCAATGACGGAATTGAACACTGAAGCTTTCTTT.

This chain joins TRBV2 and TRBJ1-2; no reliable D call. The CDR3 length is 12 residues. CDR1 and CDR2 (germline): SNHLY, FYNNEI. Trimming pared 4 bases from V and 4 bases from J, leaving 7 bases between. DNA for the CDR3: TGTGCCAGCAGTGTTGGTAGCTATGGCTACACCTTC. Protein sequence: CASSVGSYGYTF.

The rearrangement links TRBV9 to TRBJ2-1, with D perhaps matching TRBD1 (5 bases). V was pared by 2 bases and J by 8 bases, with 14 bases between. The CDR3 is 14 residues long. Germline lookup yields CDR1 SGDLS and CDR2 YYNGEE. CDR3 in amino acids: CASSVRVTPHEQFF. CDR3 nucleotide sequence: TGTGCCAGCAGCGTCAGGGTCACGCCCCATGAGCAGTTCTTC.

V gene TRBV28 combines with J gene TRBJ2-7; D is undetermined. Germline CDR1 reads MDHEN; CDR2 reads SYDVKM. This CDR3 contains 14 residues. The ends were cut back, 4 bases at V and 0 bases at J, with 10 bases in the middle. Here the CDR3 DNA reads TGTGCCAGCAGTTCCACCTCTATCTCCTACGAGCAGTACTTC. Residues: CASSSTSISYEQYF. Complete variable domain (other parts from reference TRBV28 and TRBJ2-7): DVKVTQSSRYLVKRTGEKVFLECVQDMDHENMFWYRQDPGLGLRLIYFSYDVKMKEKGDIPEGYSVSREKKERFSLILESASTNQTSMYLCASSSTSISYEQYFGPGTRLTVT.

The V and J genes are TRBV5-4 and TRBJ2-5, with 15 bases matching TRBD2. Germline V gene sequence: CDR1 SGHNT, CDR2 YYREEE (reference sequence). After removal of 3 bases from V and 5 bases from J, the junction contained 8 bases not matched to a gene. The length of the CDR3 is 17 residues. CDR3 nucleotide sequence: TGTGCCAGCAGCTCCCTAGGGACTAGCGGGGGGCGGGAGACCCAGTACTTC. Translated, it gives CASSSLGTSGGRETQYF.

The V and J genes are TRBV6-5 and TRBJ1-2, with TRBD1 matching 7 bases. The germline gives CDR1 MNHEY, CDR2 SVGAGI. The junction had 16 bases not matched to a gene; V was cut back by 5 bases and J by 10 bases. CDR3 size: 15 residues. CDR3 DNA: TGTGCCAGCAGTGTAGACCGGGACAGCGTAACCGACTACACCTTC. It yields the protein CASSVDRDSVTDYTF.

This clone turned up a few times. The CDR3 protein is CASSLTPGGDTTEAFF. DNA of the CDR3: TGTGCCAGCAGCTTAACCCCAGGGGGCGATACCACTGAAGCTTTCTTT. V usage is TRBV7-2 and J usage is TRBJ1-1, with TRBD1 identical over 8 bases. The germline V gene encodes CDR1 SGHTA and CDR2 FQGNSA. With 2 bases clipped from V and 4 bases from J, the junction kept 9 bases outside the gene matches. The CDR3 covers 16 residues. The complete variable domain, with remaining parts taken from reference TRBV7-2 and TRBJ1-1, reads GAGVSQSPSNKVTEKGKDVELRCDPISGHTALYWYRQSLGQGLEFLIYFQGNSAPDKSGLPSDRFSAERTGGSVSTLTIQRTQQEDSAVYLCASSLTPGGDTTEAFFGQGTRLTVV.

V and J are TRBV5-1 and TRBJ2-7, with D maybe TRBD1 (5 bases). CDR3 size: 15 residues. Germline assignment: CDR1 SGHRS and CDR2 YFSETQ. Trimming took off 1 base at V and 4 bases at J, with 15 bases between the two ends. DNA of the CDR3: TGCGCCAGCAGCTTGATCCCCCAGGGTCCTTACGAGCAGTACTTC. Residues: CASSLIPQGPYEQYF.

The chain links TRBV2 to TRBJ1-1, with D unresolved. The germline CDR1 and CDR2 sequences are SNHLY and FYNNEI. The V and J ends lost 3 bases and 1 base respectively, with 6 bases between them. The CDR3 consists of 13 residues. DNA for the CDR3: TGTGCCAGCAGTGAGTGGGGGAACACTGAAGCTTTCTTT. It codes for CASSEWGNTEAFF.

CDR3 amino acids: CASSPRGSSYEQYF. The CDR3 nucleotides are TGTGCCAGCAGCCCGCGAGGGAGCTCCTACGAGCAGTACTTC. The chain combines TRBV7-2 with TRBJ2-7, with D perhaps TRBD2 (5 bases). Germline V CDR1 and CDR2: SGHTA, FQGNSA. V lost 5 bases to trimming and J lost 0 bases, with 11 bases between them. The CDR3 has 14 residues.

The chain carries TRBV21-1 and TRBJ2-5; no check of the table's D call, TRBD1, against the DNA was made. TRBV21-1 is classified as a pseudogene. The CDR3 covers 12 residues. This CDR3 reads CASSSTGKTQYF. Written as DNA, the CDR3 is TGTGCCAGCAGCAGTACAGGAAAGACCCAGTACTTC.

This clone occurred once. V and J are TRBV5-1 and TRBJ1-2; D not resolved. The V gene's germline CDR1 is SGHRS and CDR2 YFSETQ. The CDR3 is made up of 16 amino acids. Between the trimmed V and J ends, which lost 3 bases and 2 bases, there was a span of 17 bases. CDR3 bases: TGCGCCAGCAGCTATTCGTCGGGTACGGTGAACTATGGCTACACCTTC. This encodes CASSYSSGTVNYGYTF.

CDR3 nucleotides: TGTGCCAGCAGCCCCCGGGACACCGGCTCCTACGAGCAGTACTTC. Its translation: CASSPRDTGSYEQYF. The chain recombines TRBV7-9 with TRBJ2-7; TRBD1 might be the D (6 bases). Germline V lookup: CDR1 SEHNR, CDR2 FQNEAQ (reference sequence). With 5 bases removed from V and 0 bases from J, the gap between germline ends came to 14 bases. The CDR3 runs to 15 residues.

The chain's CDR3 is CASSRASGAYNSPLHF. CDR3 DNA sequence: TGTGCCAGCAGCCGTGCTTCTGGGGCCTATAATTCACCCCTCCACTTT. The chain is built from TRBV7-2 and TRBJ1-6; no clear D. The CDR3 contains 16 residues. Germline loops: CDR1 SGHTA, CDR2 FQGNSA. Trimming cost V 5 bases and J 2 bases, with 13 bases left between them.

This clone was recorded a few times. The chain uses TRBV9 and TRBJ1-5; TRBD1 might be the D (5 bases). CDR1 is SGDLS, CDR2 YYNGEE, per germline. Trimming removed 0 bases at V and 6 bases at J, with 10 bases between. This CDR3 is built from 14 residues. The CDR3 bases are TGTGCCAGCAGCGTAGGGGGGTGGGGTCAGCCCCAGCATTTT. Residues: CASSVGGWGQPQHF. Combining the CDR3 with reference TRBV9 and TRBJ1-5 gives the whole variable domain DSGVTQTPKHLITATGQRVTLRCSPRSGDLSVYWYQQSLDQGLQFLIQYYNGEERAKGNILERFSAQQFPDLHSELNLSSLELGDSALYFCASSVGGWGQPQHFGDGTRLSIL.